The rows below give T cell receptor beta chains drawn from one sample of a study of T cells after yellow fever vaccination. TCRdb independently ran MiXCR on the 5' RACE reads; one entry per CDR3 protein. The table lists just over 250,000 distinct CDR3 sequences, over 4.5% of them singletons, with more than 3% in the top ten. Sequenced here: CD4+ T cells sorted from PBMCs, sampled on the day of the yellow fever booster vaccination. These receptors all come from a man between 18 and 29 years old who received the YFV17D yellow fever vaccine. Both conserved end residues are part of each CDR3. The order of the fields is D gene, CDR3 length, clone size, J gene, V gene, CDR3 DNA, CDR3 protein. A D gene is named only where the DNA matches it firmly. Where a row states a size, it is once, few, many or the class of an expanded clone; other rows omit it.

TRBD2 16 many TRBJ2-5 TRBV4-2 TGTGCCAGCAGCCAATTGAGCGGGGGGGCCGCCGAGACCCAGTACTTC CASSQLSGGAAETQYF
TRBD1 19 - TRBJ2-6 TRBV7-2 TGTGCCAGCAGCTCCATGAGGGGGGACAGGGAGTCTGGGGCCAACGTCCTGACTTTC CASSSMRGDRESGANVLTF
TRBD1 17 - TRBJ2-1 TRBV6-2/TRBV6-3 TGTGCCAGCAGTTACACCCTAAGCGGACAGGGGGCCAATGAGCAGTTCTTC CASSYTLSGQGANEQFF
- 15 few TRBJ2-1 TRBV20-1 TGCAGTGCTAGAGGCGGGACAGCTATTTACAATGAGCAGTTCTTC CSARGGTAIYNEQFF
- 14 many TRBJ1-2 TRBV7-9 TGTGCCAGCAGCTTAAGCCCAGGGGCATATGGCTACACCTTC CASSLSPGAYGYTF
- 15 few TRBJ1-3 TRBV5-1 TGCGCCAGCAGCCCGGACAGCCCCTCTGGAAACACCACATATTTT CASSPDSPSGNTTYF
- 13 few TRBJ1-1 TRBV29-1 TGCAGCGTCTTGACAAACTTAAACACTGAAGCTTTCTTT CSVLTNLNTEAFF
- 12 many TRBJ2-3 TRBV7-8 TGTGCCAGCACCAGGCACCAAGATACGCAGTATTTT CASTRHQDTQYF
- 13 - TRBJ2-2 TRBV2 TGTGCCAGCAGAGGGGTAGCAGCCGGGGAGCTGTTTTTT CASRGVAAGELFF
- 16 few TRBJ2-3 TRBV5-1 TGCGCCAGCAGCTCACCGACTCTTACCCACACAGATACGCAGTATTTT CASSSPTLTHTDTQYF
TRBD1 14 many TRBJ2-3 TRBV7-8 TGTGCCAGCAGCTCCTACAGGGGGTCGGATACGCAGTATTTT CASSSYRGSDTQYF
TRBD2 16 - TRBJ2-1 TRBV3-1 TGTGCCAGCAGCCAAGATGCGGGGGGCTCCTACAATGAGCAGTTCTTC CASSQDAGGSYNEQFF
TRBD2 17 many TRBJ2-3 TRBV5-1 TGCGCCAGCAGCTTGGTTGAGGATAGCGGGGGCCGGAATACGCAGTATTTT CASSLVEDSGGRNTQYF
TRBD2 17 many TRBJ2-2 TRBV5-1 TGCGCCAGCAGCCTAACTAGCGGGGTTGTGGACACCGGGGAGCTGTTTTTT CASSLTSGVVDTGELFF
TRBD2 16 few TRBJ2-1 TRBV11-2 TGTGCCAGCAGCCATCGAGGCGGGGGGATAAACAATGAGCAGTTCTTC CASSHRGGGINNEQFF
- 12 few TRBJ1-1 TRBV5-1 TGCGCCAGCAGCCGCTATAACACTGAAGCTTTCTTT CASSRYNTEAFF
TRBD1 15 - TRBJ2-5 TRBV6-2/TRBV6-3 TGTGCCAGCAGCGCGGACAGGCCGTTGAGAGAGACCCAGTACTTC CASSADRPLRETQYF
TRBD2 15 few TRBJ2-1 TRBV7-6 TGTGCCAGCGGCCTAGAGACTAGCGGGTACAATGAGCAGTTCTTC CASGLETSGYNEQFF
TRBD1 13 few TRBJ1-3 TRBV10-3 TGTGCCATCAGGACAGGGGCCGGAAACACCATATATTTT CAIRTGAGNTIYF
TRBD1 14 many TRBJ1-1 TRBV3-1 TGTGCCAGCAGCCAAGGGACAGGGTACACTGAAGCTTTCTTT CASSQGTGYTEAFF
- 16 many TRBJ2-1 TRBV5-1 TGCGCCAGCAGCCCCGGTCCCCGAGGGTTCTACAATGAGCAGTTCTTC CASSPGPRGFYNEQFF
- 15 - TRBJ1-3 TRBV4-2 TGTGCCAGCAGCCAAGATACCGTCTCTGGAAACACCATATATTTT CASSQDTVSGNTIYF
- 16 few TRBJ2-3 TRBV18 TGTGCCAGCTCACCATTGAGTTCACCTTGGGCAGATACGCAGTATTTT CASSPLSSPWADTQYF
TRBD1 16 few TRBJ1-3 TRBV6-5 TGTGCCAGCAGGGCCCCGGGACAGGGGAATGGAAACACCATATATTTT CASRAPGQGNGNTIYF
- 12 many TRBJ1-2 TRBV28 TGTGCCAGCAGTACCGGGCCCCCTGGCTACACCTTC CASSTGPPGYTF
TRBD1 14 - TRBJ2-3 TRBV12-3/TRBV12-4 TGTGCCAGCAGCCTACAGGGGACGACAGATACGCAGTATTTT CASSLQGTTDTQYF
TRBD1 16 few TRBJ2-6 TRBV7-3 TGTGCCAGCAGCTTTGACAGGGGGACTGGGGCCAACGTCCTGACTTTC CASSFDRGTGANVLTF
TRBD1 14 many TRBJ1-1 TRBV7-3 TGTGCCAGCAGCTTTACAGGGGGGAATTCTGAAGCTTTCTTT CASSFTGGNSEAFF
TRBD2 15 few TRBJ2-3 TRBV5-4 TGTGCCAGCAGCTGGATAGGACTAGAAACAGATACGCAGTATTTT CASSWIGLETDTQYF
- 14 - TRBJ1-4 TRBV5-1 TGCGCCAGCAGCTCACAGGGAACTAATGAAAAACTGTTTTTT CASSSQGTNEKLFF
- 13 few TRBJ2-1 TRBV24-1 TGTGCCACCAGTGATATCGGGCTGGGTGAGCAGTTCTTC CATSDIGLGEQFF
- 14 - TRBJ2-7 TRBV7-9 TGTGCCAGCAGCTTAGCGGGGGGCATCTACGAGCAGTACTTC CASSLAGGIYEQYF
- 15 many TRBJ2-1 TRBV12-3/TRBV12-4 TGTGCCAGCCCCAGGGCATTGGGCGTGTCGAGTGAGCAGTTCTTC CASPRALGVSSEQFF
- 17 - TRBJ1-3 TRBV12-3/TRBV12-4 TGTGCCAGCAGTTTAGCGCTTCGACTGACCTCTGGAAACACCATATATTTT CASSLALRLTSGNTIYF
- 14 few TRBJ2-3 TRBV28 TGTGCCAGCACCCCCCCGGGGCGCACAGATACGCAGTATTTT CASTPPGRTDTQYF
TRBD2 12 many TRBJ2-1 TRBV5-1 TGCGCCAGCAGCTCCGGGACTAGGGTGACGTTCTTC CASSSGTRVTFF
- 12 - TRBJ1-6 TRBV11-2 TGTGCCAGCAGCTTTCCGGGGGCACCCCTCCACTTT CASSFPGAPLHF
TRBD2 17 - TRBJ2-7 TRBV5-5 TGTGCCAGCAGCGCCTATTGGACTAGCGGTACCTCCTACGAGCAGTACTTC CASSAYWTSGTSYEQYF
- 14 many TRBJ2-7 TRBV7-9 TGTGCCAGCAGCTTAGTTACTCCCGCCTACGAGCAGTACTTC CASSLVTPAYEQYF
- 14 few TRBJ1-5 TRBV3-1 TGTGCCAGCAGCCGGGACGGGCTCAATCAGCCCCAGCATTTT CASSRDGLNQPQHF
TRBD2 17 - TRBJ2-3 TRBV11-2 TGTGCCAGCAGCTCGCTTCGACTAGCGGGCAGCACAGATACGCAGTATTTT CASSSLRLAGSTDTQYF
- 14 many TRBJ2-5 TRBV5-6 TGTGCCAGCAGTCCTTGGACTATCCGAGAGACCCAGTACTTC CASSPWTIRETQYF
- 13 many TRBJ1-1 TRBV5-1 TGCGCCAGCAAATCCGGGGTAGTCACTGAAGCTTTCTTT CASKSGVVTEAFF
- 13 few TRBJ1-2 TRBV20-1 TGCAGTGCCAAGGCCCCAGGGGACTATGGCTACACCTTC CSAKAPGDYGYTF
- 14 - TRBJ2-2 TRBV7-2 TGTGCCAGCAGCCAGGACATCCTCACCGGGGAGCTGTTTTTT CASSQDILTGELFF
TRBD1 12 many TRBJ2-1 TRBV7-2 TGTGCCAGCAGAGAACAGGGGGGATCCCAGTTCTTC CASREQGGSQFF
- 13 many TRBJ2-3 TRBV20-1 TGCAGTGCTAGAGATTCCTACACAGATACGCAGTATTTT CSARDSYTDTQYF
- 15 - TRBJ2-3 TRBV15 TGTGCCACCAGCAGAGATAAGGGGGAGGGAGATACGCAGTATTTT CATSRDKGEGDTQYF
TRBD1 15 many TRBJ1-1 TRBV12-3/TRBV12-4 TGTGCCAGCAGTCTCCGGGACAGGGGGTTACCTGAAGCTTTCTTT CASSLRDRGLPEAFF
TRBD1 15 few TRBJ1-1 TRBV5-1 TGCGCCAGCAGCCCGGACAGGTGGGGCGACACTGAAGCTTTCTTT CASSPDRWGDTEAFF
TRBD2 15 - TRBJ2-1 TRBV7-6 TGTGCCAGCAGCACCGGGGGGGCGGCCTACAATGAGCAGTTCTTC CASSTGGAAYNEQFF
TRBD1 17 many TRBJ2-2 TRBV6-6 TGTGCCAGCAGTGATGGACAGGCATCCCCCGTTGGTGGGGAGCTGTTTTTT CASSDGQASPVGGELFF
- 20 - TRBJ1-4 TRBV30 TGTGCCTGGAGTGAGAGGGGCGCAGGGGTCTTCCTCGCAACTAATGAAAAACTGTTTTTT CAWSERGAGVFLATNEKLFF